The clone carrying this TCR beta chain was observed once. Antigen: not known. This sample stems from a study of T cell repertoires in cytomegalovirus infection. CDR3 size: 15 residues. The germline CDR1 and CDR2 sequences are LNHDA and SQIVND (reference sequence). The V and J ends lost 7 bases and 1 base respectively, with 14 bases between them. TCRdb redid the calling of the reads with MiXCR, one entry per CDR3 protein. The profile shows about 180,000 distinct CDR3 sequences, about 18% of them singletons. Study-wide findings and caveats: What dominated the ex vivo response were HLA-C-restricted CMV-specific TCR beta clonotypes.

Sequenced: CD8+ T cells from PBMCs. The sequence came from a human donor in good health (CMV status not recorded). Some clones in this sample may be carry-over from other donors' samples. This chain links TRBV19 with TRBJ1-5; maybe TRBD1 (5 bases). The CDR3 DNA follows: TGTGCCAGTAATAAGCAGGGATCAAGCAATCAGCCCCAGCATTTT. It specifies CASNKQGSSNQPQHF.